Listed below are T cell receptor beta chains from one sample, sequenced in a study of T-cell reconstitution after alpha-beta-depleted transplantation in children. TCRdb recomputed calls from the PCR reads with MiXCR, one row per CDR3 protein. The sample holds 360,000 or so distinct CDR3 sequences, over 20% seen once. The specimen comprised PBMCs from the stem cell graft donor, sampled from the stem cell graft. The origin of the receptors is a human donor who donated a stem cell graft to a child with acute myeloid leukemia. Each CDR3 is given with its conserved first and last residue.

>TRBJ2-1|16|TRBV20-1
CCARDFLAGTYNEQFF
>TRBJ2-1|17|TRBV19
CASSSSGTSGIYNEQFF
>TRBJ1-1|15|TRBV7-6
CASSSSDGMNTEAFF
>TRBJ2-7|13|TRBV20-1
CSARGLSGYEQYF
>TRBJ2-7|16|TRBV6-5
CASSYSGAASSYEQYF
>TRBJ1-6|18|TRBV20-1
CSASLGQFTGQGDSPLHF
>TRBJ2-7|18|TRBV20-1
CSATPLLHSGDSSYEQYF
>TRBJ2-7|13|TRBV7-2
CASSLRLGREQYF
>TRBJ2-2|16|TRBV4-2
CASSQDLRSNTGELFF
>TRBJ2-3|13|TRBV6-1
CASSEAFTDTQYF
>TRBJ2-2|12|TRBV7-2
CASSGGDGELFF
>TRBJ2-3|16|TRBV20-1
CSPWAKTSGIADTQYF
>TRBJ2-7|13|TRBV29-1
CSVEREGSYEQYF
>TRBJ2-2|16|TRBV29-1
CSVGETWTGGFGELFF
>TRBJ2-7|15|TRBV7-7
CASSLATGGSYEQYF
>TRBJ2-5|14|TRBV20-1
CSARPDSWEGTQYF
>TRBJ2-1|17|TRBV11-2
CASSLNLAASSYNEQFF
>TRBJ2-1|17|TRBV9
CASSAEGLAGPTSEQFF
>TRBJ2-7|14|TRBV29-1
CSVEEADRGYEQYF
>TRBJ2-7|14|TRBV5-1
CASSTGDTYEWKYF
>TRBJ2-7|15|TRBV12-3/TRBV12-4
CASSVGTADRWEQYF
>TRBJ2-5|14|TRBV5-1
CASSLAASQETQYF
>TRBJ1-4|13|TRBV10-3
CAISERRGEKLFF
>TRBJ2-4|13|TRBV12-3/TRBV12-4
CASSQTGLNIQYF
>TRBJ2-5|15|TRBV13
CASSLGNPPGETQYF
>TRBJ2-4|16|TRBV30
CAWSVPGGFDKNIQYF
>TRBJ2-7|16|TRBV20-1
CSARVVGGRATNEQYF
>TRBJ2-1|15|TRBV20-1
CSALKRTSWENEQFF
>TRBJ1-1|11|TRBV29-1
CSVLEFAEAFF
>TRBJ2-5|14|TRBV29-1
CSVAGTGQGETQYF
>TRBJ2-1|18|TRBV5-6
CASSRYLQGKSVKNEQFF
>TRBJ2-1|14|TRBV20-1
CSARLAPSGYEQFF
>TRBJ2-7|16|TRBV9
CASSVRSDGSSYEQYF
>TRBJ1-2|12|TRBV20-1
CSAGGPMIGYTF
>TRBJ2-7|15|TRBV20-1
CSARDHNRTYYEQYF
>TRBJ1-1|13|TRBV12-5
CASGGTGNTEAFF
>TRBJ2-1|14|TRBV12-3/TRBV12-4
CASSFAGSHNEQFF
>TRBJ2-7|15|TRBV28
CASSLRGAGAYEQYF
>TRBJ2-3|15|TRBV28
CASRQLGSSTDTQYF
>TRBJ2-1|18|TRBV5-1
CASSYGTSGRVRHNEQFF
>TRBJ2-1|15|TRBV6-4
CASSSGRASVNEQFF
>TRBJ2-2|13|TRBV6-1
CASSELNTGELFF
>TRBJ2-1|16|TRBV12-3/TRBV12-4
CASSPTTSVTYNEQFF